These T cell receptor beta chains were read from a single sample in a study of cytomegalovirus exposure and HLA in healthy donors. TCRdb's copy holds only in-frame clones and misses some; the assay was immunoSEQ multiplex PCR. The table lists over 120,000 clones, roughly 89% of them singletons. Sequences were obtained from PBMCs. These receptor sequences come from a man aged 18 to 35 in good health and CMV-seropositive. CDR3s include the opening cysteine and the closing phenylalanine or tryptophan. A D gene is named only where the DNA matches it firmly. Clone size, where shown, is once, few, many, or a class for clones that have expanded.

clone size: -; J gene: TRBJ1-1; V gene: TRBV6-5; D gene: -; CDR3 DNA: TGTGCCAGCAGTACAGCTACGGGGACTGAAGCTTTCTTT; CDR3 protein: CASSTATGTEAFF
clone size: -; J gene: TRBJ2-7; V gene: TRBV5-1; D gene: -; CDR3 DNA: TGCGCCAGCAGCTTCACAGGCTCGGGCGAGCAGTACTTC; CDR3 protein: CASSFTGSGEQYF
clone size: -; J gene: TRBJ1-5; V gene: TRBV11-2; D gene: -; CDR3 DNA: TGTGCCAGCAGCTTAGATCTACAGGGTGGTGATCAGCCCCAGCATTTT; CDR3 protein: CASSLDLQGGDQPQHF
clone size: -; J gene: TRBJ2-1; V gene: TRBV19; D gene: -; CDR3 DNA: TGTGCCAGTAGTCCGGGGTTAGAGCAGTTCTTC; CDR3 protein: CASSPGLEQFF
clone size: once; J gene: TRBJ1-2; V gene: TRBV6-1; D gene: -; CDR3 DNA: TGTGCCAGCAGTGAATATACAGTTTATGGCTACACCTTC; CDR3 protein: CASSEYTVYGYTF
clone size: -; J gene: TRBJ2-1; V gene: TRBV5-1; D gene: -; CDR3 DNA: TGCGCCAGCAGCTTGAGGAAGGGAGGCACCTACAATGAGCAGTTCTTC; CDR3 protein: CASSLRKGGTYNEQFF
clone size: -; J gene: TRBJ2-4; V gene: TRBV19; D gene: -; CDR3 DNA: TGTGCCAGTAGTATAACAGACGCAAGTGACATTCAGTACTTC; CDR3 protein: CASSITDASDIQYF
clone size: -; J gene: TRBJ1-3; V gene: TRBV7-8; D gene: -; CDR3 DNA: TGTGCCAGCAGCTTAGATCAGGGGCCGTACACCATATATTTT; CDR3 protein: CASSLDQGPYTIYF
clone size: -; J gene: TRBJ2-7; V gene: TRBV5-1; D gene: -; CDR3 DNA: TGCGCCAGCAGCTTGACGGAGTCCTACGAGCAGTACTTC; CDR3 protein: CASSLTESYEQYF
clone size: -; J gene: TRBJ2-7; V gene: TRBV5-1; D gene: TRBD1; CDR3 DNA: TGCGCCAGCAGCCTCGGGACAGCGAGCTCCTACGAGCAGTACTTC; CDR3 protein: CASSLGTASSYEQYF
clone size: -; J gene: TRBJ1-4; V gene: TRBV7-6; D gene: TRBD1; CDR3 DNA: TGTGCCAGCAGCTTAGCGACAGGGATAGGGGCAACTAATGAAAAACTGTTTTTT; CDR3 protein: CASSLATGIGATNEKLFF
clone size: -; J gene: TRBJ2-1; V gene: TRBV30; D gene: -; CDR3 DNA: TGTGCCTGGAGTCCTACAGGGCTACCCGACAATGAGCAGTTCTTC; CDR3 protein: CAWSPTGLPDNEQFF
clone size: -; J gene: TRBJ2-7; V gene: TRBV13; D gene: -; CDR3 DNA: TGTGCCAGCAGCGATACCCGTGGTAGGGGGTTGTCGGGAAGTGGGCAGTACTTC; CDR3 protein: CASSDTRGRGLSGSGQYF
clone size: -; J gene: TRBJ2-5; V gene: TRBV29-1; D gene: -; CDR3 DNA: TGCAGCGTTGAAGAATTCCGGGAGCTACAAGAGACCCAGTACTTC; CDR3 protein: CSVEEFRELQETQYF
clone size: -; J gene: TRBJ1-1; V gene: TRBV23-1; D gene: -; CDR3 DNA: TGCGCCAGCAGTCAATCGGCGGTCTTTGAAGCTTTCTTT; CDR3 protein: CASSQSAVFEAFF
clone size: few; J gene: TRBJ1-6; V gene: TRBV7-3; D gene: -; CDR3 DNA: TGTGCCAGCAGCTTGGCGAGGGAATCACCCCTCCACTTT; CDR3 protein: CASSLARESPLHF
clone size: -; J gene: TRBJ2-3; V gene: TRBV7-6; D gene: -; CDR3 DNA: TGTGCCAGCAGCTTAAGTGGAGGCACAGATACGCAGTATTTT; CDR3 protein: CASSLSGGTDTQYF
clone size: -; J gene: TRBJ2-7; V gene: TRBV5-1; D gene: TRBD2; CDR3 DNA: TGCGCCAGCAGCTTGTCAGGGACTACCTACGAGCAGTACTTC; CDR3 protein: CASSLSGTTYEQYF
clone size: once; J gene: TRBJ1-1; V gene: TRBV10-3; D gene: -; CDR3 DNA: TGTGCCATCAGTGCGGAGGTGGGCACCGGCACTGAAGCTTTCTTT; CDR3 protein: CAISAEVGTGTEAFF
clone size: -; J gene: TRBJ2-3; V gene: TRBV9; D gene: -; CDR3 DNA: TGTGCCAGCAGCCCTCGGTGGGGGGGCCCCATAGATACGCAGTATTTT; CDR3 protein: CASSPRWGGPIDTQYF
clone size: -; J gene: TRBJ1-1; V gene: TRBV9; D gene: TRBD1; CDR3 DNA: TGTGCCAGCAGCGCTACTACAGGGGGAGCTTTCTTT; CDR3 protein: CASSATTGGAFF
clone size: -; J gene: TRBJ2-2; V gene: TRBV5-4; D gene: TRBD1; CDR3 DNA: TGTGCCAGCAGCGTCCTGGACAGGGGGCGGAACGGGGAGCTGTTTTTT; CDR3 protein: CASSVLDRGRNGELFF
clone size: -; J gene: TRBJ2-7; V gene: TRBV5-4; D gene: TRBD1; CDR3 DNA: TGTGCTTCCGGGGGACAGGGAATGAACGAGCAGTACTTC; CDR3 protein: CASGGQGMNEQYF
clone size: -; J gene: TRBJ2-1; V gene: TRBV29-1; D gene: -; CDR3 DNA: TGCAGCGTCCAGGGTCCTGAGCAGTTCTTC; CDR3 protein: CSVQGPEQFF
clone size: -; J gene: TRBJ1-2; V gene: TRBV6-5; D gene: -; CDR3 DNA: TGTGCCAGCAGTTATTCTGACGCACCGGGTGGCTACACCTTC; CDR3 protein: CASSYSDAPGGYTF
clone size: -; J gene: TRBJ1-4; V gene: TRBV19; D gene: -; CDR3 DNA: TGTGCCAGTAGCCCCGGGGGTGAAAAACTGTTTTTT; CDR3 protein: CASSPGGEKLFF